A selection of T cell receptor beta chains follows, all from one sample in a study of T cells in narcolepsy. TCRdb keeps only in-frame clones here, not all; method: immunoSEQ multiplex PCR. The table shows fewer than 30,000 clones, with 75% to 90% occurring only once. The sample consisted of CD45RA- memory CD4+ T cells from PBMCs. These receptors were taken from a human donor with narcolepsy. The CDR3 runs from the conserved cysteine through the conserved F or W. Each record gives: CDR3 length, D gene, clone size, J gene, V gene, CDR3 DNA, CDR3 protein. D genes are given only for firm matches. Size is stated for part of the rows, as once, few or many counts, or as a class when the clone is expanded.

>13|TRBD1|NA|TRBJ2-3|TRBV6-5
TGTGCCAGCAACCCGGGACAGGGTGTAACGCAGTATTTT
CASNPGQGVTQYF
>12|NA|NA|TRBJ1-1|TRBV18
TGTGCCAGCTCACGGGGTGAGGGTGAAGCTTTCTTT
CASSRGEGEAFF
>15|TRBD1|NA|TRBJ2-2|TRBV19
TGTGCCAGTAGTAACCGACAGGGAAGGACCGGGGAGCTGTTTTTT
CASSNRQGRTGELFF
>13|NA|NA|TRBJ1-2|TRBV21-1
TGTGCCAGCACCAGAGGGACACAATATGGCTACACCTTC
CASTRGTQYGYTF
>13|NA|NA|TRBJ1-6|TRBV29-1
TGCAGCGTGTCGAGCTCCTATAATTCACCCCTCCACTTT
CSVSSSYNSPLHF
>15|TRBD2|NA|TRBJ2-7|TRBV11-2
TGTGCCAGCAGTCCACTAGCGGGGCCTCCCTACGAGCAGTACTTC
CASSPLAGPPYEQYF
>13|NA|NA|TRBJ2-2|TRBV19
TGTGCCAGTAGTATTTCTCACACCGGGGAGCTGTTTTTT
CASSISHTGELFF
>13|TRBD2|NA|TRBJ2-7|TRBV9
TGTGCCAGCAGCCAAGGGACTACCCGCGAGCAGTACTTC
CASSQGTTREQYF
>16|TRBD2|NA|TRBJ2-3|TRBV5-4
TGTGCCAGCAGCAATATACTAGCGGGAGGGGCAGATACGCAGTATTTT
CASSNILAGGADTQYF
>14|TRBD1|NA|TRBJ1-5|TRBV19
TGTGCCAGTACTGGGACAGGGGGGAATCAGCCCCAGCATTTT
CASTGTGGNQPQHF
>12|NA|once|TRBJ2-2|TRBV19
TGTGCCAGTAGTATAGGGAGTTTACAGCTGTTTTTT
CASSIGSLQLFF
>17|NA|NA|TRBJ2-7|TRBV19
TGTGCCAGTAGTATAGGGCCCCCCCGGACTTTTGCCTACGAGCAGTACTTC
CASSIGPPRTFAYEQYF
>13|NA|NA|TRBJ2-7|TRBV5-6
TGTGCCAGCAGCCCCGACAGGAGCCACGAGCAGTACTTC
CASSPDRSHEQYF
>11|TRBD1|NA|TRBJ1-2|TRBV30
TGTGCCTACCTCATCGGGACAGCAAGCCTCTTC
CAYLIGTASLF
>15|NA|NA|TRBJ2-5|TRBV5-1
TGCGCCAGCAGCTTGGTAGGTAGCCGTCAAGAGACCCAGTACTTC
CASSLVGSRQETQYF
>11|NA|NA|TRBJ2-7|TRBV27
TGTGCCAGCAAGCCCTCCTACGAGCAGTACTTC
CASKPSYEQYF
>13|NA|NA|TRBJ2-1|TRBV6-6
TGTGCCAGCAGCCAAGGCGGCTACAATGAGCAGTTCTTC
CASSQGGYNEQFF
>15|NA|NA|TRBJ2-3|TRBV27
TGTGCCAGCAGTTCCCTTTCAGTCCGCACAGATACGCAGTATTTT
CASSSLSVRTDTQYF
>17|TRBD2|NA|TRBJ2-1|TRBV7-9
TGTGCCAGCAGCTTACCAGCGGGAGGGCCCTCCTACAATGAGCAGTTCTTC
CASSLPAGGPSYNEQFF
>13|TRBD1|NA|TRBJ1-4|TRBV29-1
TGCAGCGGGCGAACAGGGGGCAATGAAAAACTGTTTTTT
CSGRTGGNEKLFF
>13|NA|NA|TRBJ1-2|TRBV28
TGTGCCAGCAGGGACAGCCGTAACTATGGCTACACCTTC
CASRDSRNYGYTF
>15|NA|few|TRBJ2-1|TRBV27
TGTGCCAGCAGTTTATACATGGCAGTGAACAATGAGCAGTTCTTC
CASSLYMAVNNEQFF
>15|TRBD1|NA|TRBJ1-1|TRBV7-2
TGTGCCAGCAGCCCTCGGACAGGGGGATACACTGAAGCTTTCTTT
CASSPRTGGYTEAFF
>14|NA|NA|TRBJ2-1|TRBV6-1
TGTGCCAGCAGTGAAGTGTTAGTTCCGATTGAGCAGTTCTTC
CASSEVLVPIEQFF
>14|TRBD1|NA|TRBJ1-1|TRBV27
TGTGCCAGCAAGGAAGACAGGGGCACGACTGAAGCTTTCTTT
CASKEDRGTTEAFF
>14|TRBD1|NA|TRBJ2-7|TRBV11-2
TGTGCCAGCAGCAGGGACAGGGGACCCCACGAGCAGTACTTC
CASSRDRGPHEQYF
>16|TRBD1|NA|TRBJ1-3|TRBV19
TGTGCCAGTAGTTCTTACCGGGACAGCTCTGGAAACACCATATATTTT
CASSSYRDSSGNTIYF
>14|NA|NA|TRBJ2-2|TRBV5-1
TGCGCCAGCGGAGTTCACGCGAACACCGGGGAGCTGTTTTTT
CASGVHANTGELFF
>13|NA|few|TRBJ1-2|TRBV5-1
TGCGCCAGCAGCAATGAGGGTAACTATGGCTACACCTTC
CASSNEGNYGYTF
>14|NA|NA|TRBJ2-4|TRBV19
TGTGCCAGTAGTGGGACAAGGGCCAAAAACATTCAGTACTTC
CASSGTRAKNIQYF
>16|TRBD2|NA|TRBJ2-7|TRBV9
TGTGCCAGCAGCGTAGCGTCTAGCGGGAGTATGTACGAGCAGTACTTC
CASSVASSGSMYEQYF
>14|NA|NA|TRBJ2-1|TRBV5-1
TGCGCCAGCAGCTGGGGGGTTGGGGGAGATGAGCAGTTCTTC
CASSWGVGGDEQFF
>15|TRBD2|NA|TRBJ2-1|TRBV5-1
TGCGCCAGCAGCTTGGCGGGGGGGGAGTACAATGAGCAGTTCTTC
CASSLAGGEYNEQFF
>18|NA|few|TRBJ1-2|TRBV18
TGTGCCAGCTCACCAGGGGGGGACAACCGGGCCAAACTATTCGGCTACACCTTC
CASSPGGDNRAKLFGYTF
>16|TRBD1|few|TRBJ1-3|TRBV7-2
TGTGCCAGCAGCCCGGACAGGGCAGGCTCTGGAAACACCATATATTTT
CASSPDRAGSGNTIYF
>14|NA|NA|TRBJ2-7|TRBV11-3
TGTGCCAGCAGCTTAGAAGGTAGGGGCGACGAGCAGTACTTC
CASSLEGRGDEQYF
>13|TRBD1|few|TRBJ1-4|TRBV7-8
TGTGCCAGCAGCCAGGGGGTTGTCGGAAAACTGTTTTTT
CASSQGVVGKLFF
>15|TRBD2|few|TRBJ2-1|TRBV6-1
TGTGCCAGCCTCGGAAGCGGGAGGGCGGGCGATGAGCAGTTCTTC
CASLGSGRAGDEQFF
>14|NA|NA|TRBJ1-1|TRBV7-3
TGTGCCAGCAGCTTACCAGGGATGAACACTGAAGCTTTCTTT
CASSLPGMNTEAFF
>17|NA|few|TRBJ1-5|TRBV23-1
TGCGCCAGCAGTCACGATCCCCAGGCTATCACAAATCAGCCCCAGCATTTT
CASSHDPQAITNQPQHF
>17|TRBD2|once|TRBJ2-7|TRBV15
TGTGCCACCAGCAGGTCCCTTTCCACTAGCGGATCCTACGAGCAGTACTTC
CATSRSLSTSGSYEQYF
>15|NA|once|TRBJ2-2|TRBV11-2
TGTGCCAGCAGCTTAGGAAACAGGGTTACCGGGGAGCTGTTTTTT
CASSLGNRVTGELFF
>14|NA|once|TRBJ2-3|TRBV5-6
TGTGCCAGCAGTCCGGGACTCAGCAGGGATACGCAGTATTTT
CASSPGLSRDTQYF
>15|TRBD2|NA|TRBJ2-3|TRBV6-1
TGTGCCAGCAGTGAAGATGGGGCTGGCGGGAGTACGCAGTATTTT
CASSEDGAGGSTQYF
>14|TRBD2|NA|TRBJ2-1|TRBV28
TGTGCCAGCAGTTTCCAGCGGGAGGGGAATGAGCAGTTCTTC
CASSFQREGNEQFF
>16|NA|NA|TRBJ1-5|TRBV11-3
TGTGCCAGCAGCGTAAGGGGCCTTTATAGCAATCAGCCCCAGCATTTT
CASSVRGLYSNQPQHF
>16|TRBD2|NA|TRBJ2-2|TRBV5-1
TGCGCCAGCAGCTTTAGCGGGAGACGGGGCACCGGGGAGCTGTTTTTT
CASSFSGRRGTGELFF
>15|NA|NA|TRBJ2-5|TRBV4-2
TGTGCCAGCAGCCAAGAGGGGAAGGACACGGAGACCCAGTACTTC
CASSQEGKDTETQYF
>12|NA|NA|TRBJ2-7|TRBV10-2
TGCGCCAGCAGCGGTATAGGGGGCGAGCAGTACTTC
CASSGIGGEQYF